Sequencing of this T cell receptor (beta chain) was carried out in a study of control samples from healthy donors and cancer patients. Sequencing used immunoSEQ multiplex PCR; TCRdb keeps in-frame clones, though not all of them. The sample has more than 70,000 clones; more than 85% are singletons. The germline V and J ends were trimmed by 0 bases and 1 base, with 4 bases remaining between them. Germline V gives CDR1 SEHNR, CDR2 FQNEAQ (reference sequence). The CDR3 is 13 residues long. The receptor comes from a woman in her twenties or thirties in good health. Sequenced input: blood. The chain combines TRBV7-9 with TRBJ2-7, with no clear D. The DNA of the CDR3 is TGTGCCAGCAGCTTAGCGGGTTCCTACGAGCAGTACTTC. Amino acid sequence: CASSLAGSYEQYF.